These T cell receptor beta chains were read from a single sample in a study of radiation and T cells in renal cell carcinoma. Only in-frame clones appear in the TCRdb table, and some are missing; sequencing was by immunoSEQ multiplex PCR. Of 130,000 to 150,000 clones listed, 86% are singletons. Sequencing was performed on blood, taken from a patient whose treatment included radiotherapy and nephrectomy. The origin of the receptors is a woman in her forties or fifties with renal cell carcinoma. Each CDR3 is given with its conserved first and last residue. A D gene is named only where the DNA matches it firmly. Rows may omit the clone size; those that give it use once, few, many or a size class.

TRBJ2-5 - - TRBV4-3 TGCGCCAGCAGCCAGTCCCCTCTGGGGGGGGCAGGGGAGACCCAGTACTTC CASSQSPLGGAGETQYF
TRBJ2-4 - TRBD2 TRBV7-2 TGTGCCAGCAGTAAACCGGGACTAGGAAAAAACATTCAGTACTTC CASSKPGLGKNIQYF
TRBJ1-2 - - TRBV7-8 TGTGCCAGCAGCTTATCGGAGCAGGGGTTTGGCTACACCTTC CASSLSEQGFGYTF
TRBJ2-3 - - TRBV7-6 TGTGCCAGCAGCCGGACGACAGGCCTGAGCACAGATACGCAGTATTTT CASSRTTGLSTDTQYF
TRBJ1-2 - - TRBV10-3 TGTGCCATCAGTGAGACCGACCGGGCTGGCTACACCTTC CAISETDRAGYTF
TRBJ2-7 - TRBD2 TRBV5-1 TGCGCCAGCACCCTAGGGCTAGCGGGAGGTACCGAGCAGTACTTC CASTLGLAGGTEQYF
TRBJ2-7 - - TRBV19 TGTGCCAGTAGTGTCGGAGGGCAACCCTACGAGCAGTACTTC CASSVGGQPYEQYF
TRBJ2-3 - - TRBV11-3 TGTGCCAGCAGAGGGACCGGCGAAGATACGCAGTATTTT CASRGTGEDTQYF
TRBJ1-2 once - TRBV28 TGTGCCAGCAGTTTATGGGGTGGCTACACCTTC CASSLWGGYTF
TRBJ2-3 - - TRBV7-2 TGTGCCAGCAGCCAAATTCCCGGGGATACGCAGTATTTT CASSQIPGDTQYF
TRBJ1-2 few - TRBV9 TGTGCCAGCAGCTCAGGGACTTATGGCTACACCTTC CASSSGTYGYTF